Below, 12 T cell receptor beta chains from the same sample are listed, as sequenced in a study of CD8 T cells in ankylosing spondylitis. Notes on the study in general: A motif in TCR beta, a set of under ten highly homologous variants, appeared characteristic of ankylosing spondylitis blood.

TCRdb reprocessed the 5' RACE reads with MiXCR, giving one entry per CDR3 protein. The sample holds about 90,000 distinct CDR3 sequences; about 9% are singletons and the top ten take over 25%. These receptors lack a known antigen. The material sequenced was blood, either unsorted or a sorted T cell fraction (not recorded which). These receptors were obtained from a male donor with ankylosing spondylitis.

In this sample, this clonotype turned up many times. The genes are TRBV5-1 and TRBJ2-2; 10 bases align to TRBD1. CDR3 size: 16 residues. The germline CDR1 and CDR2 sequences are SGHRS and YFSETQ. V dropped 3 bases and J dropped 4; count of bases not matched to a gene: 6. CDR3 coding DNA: TGCGCCAGCAGCTGGACAGGGGGTATCAGCACCGGGGAGCTGTTTTTT. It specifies CASSWTGGISTGELFF.

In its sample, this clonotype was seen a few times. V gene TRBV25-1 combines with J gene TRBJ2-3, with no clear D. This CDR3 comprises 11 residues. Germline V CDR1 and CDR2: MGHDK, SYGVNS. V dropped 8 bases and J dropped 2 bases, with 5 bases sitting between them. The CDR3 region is CASGNTDTQYF. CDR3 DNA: TGTGCCAGCGGTAACACAGATACGCAGTATTTT.

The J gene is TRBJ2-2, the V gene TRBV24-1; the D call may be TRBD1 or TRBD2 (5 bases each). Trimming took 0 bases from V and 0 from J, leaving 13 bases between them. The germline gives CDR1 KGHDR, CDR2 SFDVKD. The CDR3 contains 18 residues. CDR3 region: CATSDLRGEGTNTGELFF. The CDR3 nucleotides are TGTGCCACCAGTGATTTGCGAGGGGAAGGGACGAACACCGGGGAGCTGTTTTTT.

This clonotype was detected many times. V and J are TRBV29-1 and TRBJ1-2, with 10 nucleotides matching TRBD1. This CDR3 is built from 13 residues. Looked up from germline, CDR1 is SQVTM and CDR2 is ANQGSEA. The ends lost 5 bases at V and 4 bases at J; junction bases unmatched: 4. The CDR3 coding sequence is TGCAGCGTTATAGACAGGGGGCTCTATGGCTACACCTTC. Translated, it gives CSVIDRGLYGYTF.

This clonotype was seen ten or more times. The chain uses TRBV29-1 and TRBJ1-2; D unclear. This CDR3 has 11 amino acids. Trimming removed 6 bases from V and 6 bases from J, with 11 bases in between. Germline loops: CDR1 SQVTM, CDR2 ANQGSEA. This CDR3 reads CSVRGENGYTF. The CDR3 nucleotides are TGCAGCGTGCGGGGAGAAAATGGCTACACCTTC.

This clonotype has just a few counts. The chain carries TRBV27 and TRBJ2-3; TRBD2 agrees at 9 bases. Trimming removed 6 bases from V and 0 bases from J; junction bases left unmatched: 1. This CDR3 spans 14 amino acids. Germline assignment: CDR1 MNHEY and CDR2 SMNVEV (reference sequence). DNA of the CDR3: TGTGCCAGCAGGACTAGCGGCAGCACAGATACGCAGTATTTT. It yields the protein CASRTSGSTDTQYF.

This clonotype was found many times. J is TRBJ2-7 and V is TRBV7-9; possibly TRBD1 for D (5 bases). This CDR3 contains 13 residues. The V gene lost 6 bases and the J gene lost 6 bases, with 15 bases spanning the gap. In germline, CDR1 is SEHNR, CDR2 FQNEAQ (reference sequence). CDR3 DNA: TGTGCCAGCAGTCCAGGGCGGCAGGGCGAGCAGTACTTC. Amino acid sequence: CASSPGRQGEQYF.

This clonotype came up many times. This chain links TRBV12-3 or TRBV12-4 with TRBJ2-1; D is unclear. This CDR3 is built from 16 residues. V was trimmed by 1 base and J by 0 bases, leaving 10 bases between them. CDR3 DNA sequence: TGTGCCAGCAGTTTAGTCCCGCTGAGCTCCTACAATGAGCAGTTCTTC. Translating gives CASSLVPLSSYNEQFF.

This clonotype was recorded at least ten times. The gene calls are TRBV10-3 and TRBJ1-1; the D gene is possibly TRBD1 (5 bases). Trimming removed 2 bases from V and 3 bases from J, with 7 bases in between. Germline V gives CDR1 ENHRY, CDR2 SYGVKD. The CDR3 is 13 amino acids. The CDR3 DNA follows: TGTGCCATCAGTGAGGACAGAGACACTGAAGCTTTCTTT. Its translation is CAISEDRDTEAFF.

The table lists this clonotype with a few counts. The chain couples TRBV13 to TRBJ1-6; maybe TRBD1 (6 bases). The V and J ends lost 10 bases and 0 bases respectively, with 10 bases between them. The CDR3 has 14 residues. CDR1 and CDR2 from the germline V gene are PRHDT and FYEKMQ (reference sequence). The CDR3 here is CATDRSSYNSPLHF. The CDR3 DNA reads TGTGCCACCGACAGGAGCTCCTATAATTCACCCCTCCACTTT. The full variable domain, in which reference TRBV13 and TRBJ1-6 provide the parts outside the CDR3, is AAGVIQSPRHLIKEKRETATLKCYPIPRHDTVYWYQQGPGQDPQFLISFYEKMQSDKGSIPDRFSAQQFSDYHSELNMSSLELGDSALYFCATDRSSYNSPLHFGNGTRLTVT.

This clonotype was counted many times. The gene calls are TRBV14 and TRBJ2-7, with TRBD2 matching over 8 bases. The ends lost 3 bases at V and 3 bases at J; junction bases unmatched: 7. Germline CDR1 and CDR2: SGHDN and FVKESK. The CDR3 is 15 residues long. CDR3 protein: CASSQGTSGFYEQYF. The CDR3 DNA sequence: TGTGCCAGCAGCCAGGGTACTAGCGGTTTCTACGAGCAGTACTTC.

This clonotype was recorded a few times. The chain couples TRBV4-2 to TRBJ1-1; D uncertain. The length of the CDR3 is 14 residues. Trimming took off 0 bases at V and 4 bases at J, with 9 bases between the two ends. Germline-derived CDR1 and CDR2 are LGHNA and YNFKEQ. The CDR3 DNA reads TGTGCCAGCAGCCAAGATTGGGCGGGCACTGAAGCTTTCTTT. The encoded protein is CASSQDWAGTEAFF.